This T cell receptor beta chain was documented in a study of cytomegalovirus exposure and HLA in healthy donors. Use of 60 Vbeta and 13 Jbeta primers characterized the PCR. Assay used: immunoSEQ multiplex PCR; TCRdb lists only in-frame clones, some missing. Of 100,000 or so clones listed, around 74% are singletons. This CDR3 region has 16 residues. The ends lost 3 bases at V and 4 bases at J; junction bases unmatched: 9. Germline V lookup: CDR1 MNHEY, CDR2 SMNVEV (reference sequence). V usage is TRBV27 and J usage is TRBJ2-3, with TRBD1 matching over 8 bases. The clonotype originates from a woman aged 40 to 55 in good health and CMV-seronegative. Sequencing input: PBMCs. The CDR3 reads CASSFLGQGASDTQYF. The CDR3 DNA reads TGTGCCAGCAGTTTTTTAGGACAGGGAGCTTCAGATACGCAGTATTTT.